This TCR beta chain was sequenced for a study of persistence of HIV-infected CD4 T cells. At the level of the study: Donors were ART-treated; their CMV- and Gag-responding CD4+ T cells were isolated.

Concerning this clone: Its antigen is unknown.

The V end lost 7 bases, the J end lost 4 bases, and 14 bases lay between the germline ends. The CDR3 runs 15 residues. Germline-derived CDR1 and CDR2 are MNHEY and SVGAGI. The libraries were made with immunoSEQ version 4 in survey mode. Libraries were prepared by immunoSEQ multiplex PCR; TCRdb keeps only in-frame clonotypes and omits some of them. The sample includes about 60,000 clones, 65% to 80% seen only once; the top ten take 1.7%. Cells were stimulated with overlapping HIV-1 Gag 15-mer peptides. Sorted nonresponding memory CD4+ T cells were CD40L-negative, CD69-negative, CD45RO-high. The chain carries TRBV6-5 and TRBJ1-6; D perhaps matches TRBD1 (6 bases). The specimen was CD4+ T cells sorted from PBMCs after roughly 18-hour stimulation, collected from a patient who received antiretroviral therapy. The source is an adult man with HIV who was CMV-seropositive. The CDR3 loop reads CASKVGTFYNSPLHF. In DNA, the CDR3 is TGTGCCAGCAAGGTGGGGACATTTTATAATTCACCCCTCCACTTT.